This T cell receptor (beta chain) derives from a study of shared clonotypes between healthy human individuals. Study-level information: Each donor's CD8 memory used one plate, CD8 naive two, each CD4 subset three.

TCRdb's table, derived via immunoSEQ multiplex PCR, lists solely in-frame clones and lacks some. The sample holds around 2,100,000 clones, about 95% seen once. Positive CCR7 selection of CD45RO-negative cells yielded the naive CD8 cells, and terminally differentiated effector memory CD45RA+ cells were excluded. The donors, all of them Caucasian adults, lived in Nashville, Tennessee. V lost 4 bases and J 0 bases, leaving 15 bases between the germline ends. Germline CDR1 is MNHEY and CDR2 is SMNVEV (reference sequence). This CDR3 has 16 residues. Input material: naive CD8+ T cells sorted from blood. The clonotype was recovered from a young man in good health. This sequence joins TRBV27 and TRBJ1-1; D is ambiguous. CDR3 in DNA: TGTGCCAGCAGTTATGCCTTCGGTGACTTGAACACTGAAGCTTTCTTT. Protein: CASSYAFGDLNTEAFF.